A selection of T cell receptor beta chains follows, all from one sample in a study of blood T cell repertoires in COVID-19. Sequencing was performed with immunoSEQ multiplex PCR; in TCRdb, only in-frame clones are kept and a portion is missing. Of tens of thousands of clones detected, around nine tenths appear once; the ten largest clones hold 7.5% to 9.5%. The material sequenced was peripheral blood. These receptors were collected from a woman between 65 and 79 years old with acute or convalescent COVID-19. Both conserved end residues are part of each CDR3. Part of the rows lack a size; the others show once, few, many or a class for expanded clones.

TRBV4-1	TRBJ2-2	18	few	CASSQRTAGGQGFGELFF
TRBV3-1/TRBV3-2	TRBJ2-7	15	.	CASSQDMGGRREQYF
TRBV3-1/TRBV3-2	TRBJ1-2	15	.	CASSLSQGRDFGYTF
TRBV5-1	TRBJ2-1	13	.	CASSLEGRGWYFF
TRBV28	TRBJ2-2	14	.	CASRRLDETGELFF
TRBV7-9	TRBJ1-6	14	.	CASSWGQSTSPLHF
TRBV24-1	TRBJ2-2	13	.	CATRTTNTGELFF
TRBV6-5	TRBJ1-4	15	.	CASRGRANANEKLFF
TRBV5-6	TRBJ1-3	16	.	CASTFLKGATGNTIYF
TRBV5-5	TRBJ1-5	14	.	CASSFDSLNQPQHF
TRBV19	TRBJ2-7	14	.	CASSWSGRANEQYF
TRBV28	TRBJ1-3	14	.	CASRQTGSGNTIYF
TRBV7-8	TRBJ2-5	15	.	CASSLGGLGSETQYF
TRBV27	TRBJ1-6	12	.	CASKTPDSPLHF
TRBV5-1	TRBJ2-2	16	.	CASSPTSGRGTGELFF
TRBV7-3	TRBJ1-1	14	.	CASSLTPGTAEAFF
TRBV6-1	TRBJ2-5	12	.	CASSDRGKAQYF
TRBV10-1	TRBJ1-6	13	.	CASSESEALPLHF
TRBV6-1	TRBJ1-2	15	.	CASSEERGPTYGYTF
TRBV10-2	TRBJ2-7	15	.	CASSERGNRGYEQYF
TRBV7-3	TRBJ1-1	14	.	CASSLSRGNTEAFF
TRBV18	TRBJ2-7	15	.	CASSLGDLGTYEQYF
TRBV23-1	TRBJ1-1	16	.	CASSHIKTGGLGEAFF
TRBV9	TRBJ2-1	14	.	CASSVVTAYNEQFF
TRBV5-5	TRBJ1-4	14	.	CASSPTGLSEKLFF
TRBV4-2	TRBJ1-1	15	.	CASSQEDRGRTEAFF
TRBV3-1/TRBV3-2	TRBJ1-6	14	.	CASSQSSYNSPLHF
TRBV5-1	TRBJ2-5	16	.	CASSLAGGRKSETQYF
TRBV28	TRBJ2-1	15	.	CASSVAGGSYNEQFF
TRBV27	TRBJ1-2	16	.	CASSRYGSEVINGYTF
TRBV5-6	TRBJ2-7	14	.	CASSLGTGKYEQYF
TRBV5-5	TRBJ1-1	13	.	CASSSGQALEAFF
TRBV5-1	TRBJ2-7	12	.	CASTQTGDEQYF
TRBV28	TRBJ1-6	16	.	CASSLWGQASGSPLHF
TRBV2	TRBJ1-1	18	.	CASSDILVGQAMNTEAFF
TRBV19	TRBJ1-1	18	.	CASSIDRQRQATNTEAFF
TRBV5-8	TRBJ2-5	13	.	CASSLWDRGVSYF
TRBV30	TRBJ2-2	14	once	CAWSVGLNTGELFF
TRBV9	TRBJ2-2	14	once	CASSVTSGIGELFF
TRBV5-1	TRBJ1-6	16	.	CASSLVSHNRGSPLHF
TRBV7-6	TRBJ2-1	15	once	CASSLAGGGAGEQFF
TRBV2	TRBJ1-2	13	.	CASRTLPGYGYTF
TRBV9	TRBJ2-1	12	.	CASSPGLNEQFF
TRBV7-3	TRBJ2-1	16	once	CASSLRVRGLYNEQFF
TRBV10-2	TRBJ1-1	14	.	CASSEGAGRTEAFF
TRBV7-2	TRBJ2-2	16	.	CASSLRLGVETGELFF